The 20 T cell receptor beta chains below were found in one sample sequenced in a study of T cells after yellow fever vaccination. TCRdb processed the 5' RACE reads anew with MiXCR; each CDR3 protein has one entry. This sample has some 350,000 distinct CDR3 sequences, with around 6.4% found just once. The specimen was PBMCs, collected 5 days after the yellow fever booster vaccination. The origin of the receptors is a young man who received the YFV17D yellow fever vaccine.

Here the CDR3 reads CSARWKGTGGTDTQYF. Here the CDR3 DNA reads TGCAGTGCTAGGTGGAAGGGGACGGGTGGCACAGATACGCAGTATTTT. The J gene is TRBJ2-3, the V gene TRBV20-1; D may match TRBD1 or TRBD2 (5 bases each). Trimming removed 3 bases at V and 1 base at J, with 17 bases between. The germline V gene has CDR1 DFQATT and CDR2 SNEGSKA (reference sequence). This CDR3 region has 16 residues.

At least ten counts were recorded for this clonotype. The DNA for the CDR3 is TGTGCCAGCAGCTCTCCAGGGGACAGGGGTTCTTACTCCTACAATGAGCAGTTCTTC. Residues: CASSSPGDRGSYSYNEQFF. The chain uses TRBV11-2 and TRBJ2-1, with 10 bases lining up with TRBD1. V dropped 4 bases and J dropped 0; count of bases not matched to a gene: 12. Germline values: CDR1 SGHAT, CDR2 FQNNGV. The CDR3 loop spans 19 amino acids. The full variable domain, completed using reference TRBV11-2 and TRBJ2-1, is EAGVAQSPRYKIIEKRQSVAFWCNPISGHATLYWYQQILGQGPKLLIQFQNNGVVDDSQLPKDRFSAERLKGVDSTLKIQPAKLEDSAVYLCASSSPGDRGSYSYNEQFFGPGTRLTVL.

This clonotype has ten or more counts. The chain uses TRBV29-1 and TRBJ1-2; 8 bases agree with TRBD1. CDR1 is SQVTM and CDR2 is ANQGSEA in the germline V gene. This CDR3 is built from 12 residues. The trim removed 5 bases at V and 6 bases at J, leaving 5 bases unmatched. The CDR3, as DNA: TGCAGCGTTAGGACAGGGACCCATGGCTACACCTTC. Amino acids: CSVRTGTHGYTF. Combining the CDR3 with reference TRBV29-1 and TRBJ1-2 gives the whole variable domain SAVISQKPSRDICQRGTSLTIQCQVDSQVTMMFWYRQQPGQSLTLIATANQGSEATYESGFVIDKFPISRPNLTFSTLTVSNMSPEDSSIYLCSVRTGTHGYTFGSGTRLTVV.

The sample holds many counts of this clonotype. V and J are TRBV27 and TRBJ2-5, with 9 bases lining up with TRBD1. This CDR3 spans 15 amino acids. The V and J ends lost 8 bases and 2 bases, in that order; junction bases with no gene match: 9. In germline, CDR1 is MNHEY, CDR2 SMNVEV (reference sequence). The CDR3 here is CASSRGQGFQETQYF. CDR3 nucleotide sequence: TGTGCCAGCTCCAGAGGACAGGGGTTTCAAGAGACCCAGTACTTC.

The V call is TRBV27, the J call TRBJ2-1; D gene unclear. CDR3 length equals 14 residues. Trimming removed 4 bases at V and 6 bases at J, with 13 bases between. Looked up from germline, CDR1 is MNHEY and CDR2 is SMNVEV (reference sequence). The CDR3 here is CASSSPRPGNEQFF. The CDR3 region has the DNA TGTGCCAGCAGTTCCCCTCGGCCGGGCAATGAGCAGTTCTTC.

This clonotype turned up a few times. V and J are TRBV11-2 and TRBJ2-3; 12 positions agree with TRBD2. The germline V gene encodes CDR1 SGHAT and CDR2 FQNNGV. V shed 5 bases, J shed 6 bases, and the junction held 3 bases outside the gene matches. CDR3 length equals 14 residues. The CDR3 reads CASSGLAGRDTQYF. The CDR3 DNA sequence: TGTGCCAGCAGCGGACTAGCGGGAAGGGATACGCAGTATTTT.

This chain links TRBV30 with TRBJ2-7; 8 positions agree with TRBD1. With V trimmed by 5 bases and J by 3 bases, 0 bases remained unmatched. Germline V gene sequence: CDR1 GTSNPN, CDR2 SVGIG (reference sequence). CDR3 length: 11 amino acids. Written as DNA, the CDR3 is TGTGCCTGGGGACAGGGCTACGAGCAGTACTTC. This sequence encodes CAWGQGYEQYF.

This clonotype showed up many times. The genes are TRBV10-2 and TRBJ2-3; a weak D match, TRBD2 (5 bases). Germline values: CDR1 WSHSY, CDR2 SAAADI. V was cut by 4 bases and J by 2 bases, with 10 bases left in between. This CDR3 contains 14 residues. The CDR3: CASSGLTLTDTQYF. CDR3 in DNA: TGCGCCAGCAGTGGACTAACCCTCACAGATACGCAGTATTTT.

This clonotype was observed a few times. CDR3 nucleotides: TGTGCCACCAGTGATGTCCCTGGACAGAGACAGTCCACAGATACGCAGTATTTT. Encoded protein: CATSDVPGQRQSTDTQYF. This chain joins TRBV24-1 and TRBJ2-3; tentative D call: TRBD1 (6 bases). The CDR3 sequence is 18 residues long. The V end lost 3 bases, the J end lost 2 bases, and 20 bases lay between the germline ends. Germline lookup yields CDR1 KGHDR and CDR2 SFDVKD.

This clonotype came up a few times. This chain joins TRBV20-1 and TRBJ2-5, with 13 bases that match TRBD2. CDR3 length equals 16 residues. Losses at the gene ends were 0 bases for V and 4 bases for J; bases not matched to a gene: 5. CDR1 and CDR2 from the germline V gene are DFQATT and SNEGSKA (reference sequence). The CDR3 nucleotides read TGCAGTGCTAGAGAGTACGGACTAGCGGGAGTAGAGACCCAGTACTTC. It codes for CSAREYGLAGVETQYF.

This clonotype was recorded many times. The CDR3 DNA reads TGTGCCAGCAGCAACTTACAGGGAGCTGGAAACACCATATATTTT. This sequence encodes CASSNLQGAGNTIYF. This chain connects TRBV7-2 to TRBJ1-3, with D possibly matching TRBD1 (6 bases). Germline V gene sequence: CDR1 SGHTA, CDR2 FQGNSA. This CDR3 is 15 amino acids long. V was pared by 5 bases and J by 2 bases, with 13 bases between.

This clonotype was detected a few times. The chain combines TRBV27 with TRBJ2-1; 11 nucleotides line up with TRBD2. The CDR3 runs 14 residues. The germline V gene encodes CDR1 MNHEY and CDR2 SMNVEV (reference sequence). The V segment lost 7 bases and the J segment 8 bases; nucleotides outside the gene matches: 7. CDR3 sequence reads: CASKLAGAKDEQFF. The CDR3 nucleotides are TGTGCCAGCAAACTAGCGGGAGCAAAGGATGAGCAGTTCTTC.

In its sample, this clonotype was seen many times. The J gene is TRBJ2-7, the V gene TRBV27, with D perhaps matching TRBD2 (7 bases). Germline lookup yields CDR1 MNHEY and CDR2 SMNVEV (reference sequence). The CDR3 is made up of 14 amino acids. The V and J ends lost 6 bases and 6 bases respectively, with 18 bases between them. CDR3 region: CASRRGGPLTEQYF. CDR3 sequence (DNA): TGTGCCAGCAGAAGGGGGGGGCCGCTCACCGAGCAGTACTTC.

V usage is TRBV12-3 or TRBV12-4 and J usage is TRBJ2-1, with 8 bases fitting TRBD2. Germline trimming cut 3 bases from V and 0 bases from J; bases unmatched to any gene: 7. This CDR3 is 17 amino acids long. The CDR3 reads CASSFEPGTSSYNEQFF. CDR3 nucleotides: TGTGCCAGCAGTTTCGAACCCGGGACTAGCTCCTACAATGAGCAGTTCTTC.

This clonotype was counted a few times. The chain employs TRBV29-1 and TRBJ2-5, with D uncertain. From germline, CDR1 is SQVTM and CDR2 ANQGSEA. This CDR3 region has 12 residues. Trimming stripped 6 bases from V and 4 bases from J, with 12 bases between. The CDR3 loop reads CSVEPTTETQYF. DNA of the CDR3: TGCAGCGTCGAACCCACCACAGAGACCCAGTACTTC.

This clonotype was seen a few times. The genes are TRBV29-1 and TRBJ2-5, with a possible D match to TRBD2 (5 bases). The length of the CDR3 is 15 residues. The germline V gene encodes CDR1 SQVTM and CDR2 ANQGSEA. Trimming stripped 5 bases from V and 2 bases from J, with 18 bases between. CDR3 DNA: TGCAGCGTTCCTTCCCGGACTGAATTTCAAGAGACCCAGTACTTC. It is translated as CSVPSRTEFQETQYF.

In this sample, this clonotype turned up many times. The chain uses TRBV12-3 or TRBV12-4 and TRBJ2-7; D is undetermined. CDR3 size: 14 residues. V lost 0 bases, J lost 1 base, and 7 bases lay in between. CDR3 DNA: TGTGCCAGCAGTTTAGCGCCCAGATCCTACGAGCAGTACTTC. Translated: CASSLAPRSYEQYF.

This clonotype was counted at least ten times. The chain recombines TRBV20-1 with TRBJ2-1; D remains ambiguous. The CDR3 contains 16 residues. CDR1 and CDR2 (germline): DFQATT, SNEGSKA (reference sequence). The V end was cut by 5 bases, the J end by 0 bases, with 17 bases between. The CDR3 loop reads CSAPPDRRSSYNEQFF. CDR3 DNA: TGCAGTGCTCCGCCGGATAGGCGAAGCTCCTACAATGAGCAGTTCTTC.

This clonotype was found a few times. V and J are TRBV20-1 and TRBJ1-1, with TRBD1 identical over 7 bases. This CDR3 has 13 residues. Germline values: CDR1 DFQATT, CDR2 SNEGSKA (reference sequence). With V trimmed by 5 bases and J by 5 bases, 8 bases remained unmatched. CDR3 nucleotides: TGCAGTGCTCGACAGGGTGCGAGGACTGAAGCTTTCTTT. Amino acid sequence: CSARQGARTEAFF.

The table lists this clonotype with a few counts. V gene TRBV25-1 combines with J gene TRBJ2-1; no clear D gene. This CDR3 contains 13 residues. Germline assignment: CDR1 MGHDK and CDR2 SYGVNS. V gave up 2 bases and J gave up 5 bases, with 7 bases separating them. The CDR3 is CASSETGDNEQFF. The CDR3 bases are TGTGCCAGCAGTGAAACTGGAGACAATGAGCAGTTCTTC. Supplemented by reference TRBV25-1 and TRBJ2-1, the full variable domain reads EADIYQTPRYLVIGTGKKITLECSQTMGHDKMYWYQQDPGMELHLIHYSYGVNSTEKGDLSSESTVSRIRTEHFPLTLESARPSHTSQYLCASSETGDNEQFFGPGTRLTVL.